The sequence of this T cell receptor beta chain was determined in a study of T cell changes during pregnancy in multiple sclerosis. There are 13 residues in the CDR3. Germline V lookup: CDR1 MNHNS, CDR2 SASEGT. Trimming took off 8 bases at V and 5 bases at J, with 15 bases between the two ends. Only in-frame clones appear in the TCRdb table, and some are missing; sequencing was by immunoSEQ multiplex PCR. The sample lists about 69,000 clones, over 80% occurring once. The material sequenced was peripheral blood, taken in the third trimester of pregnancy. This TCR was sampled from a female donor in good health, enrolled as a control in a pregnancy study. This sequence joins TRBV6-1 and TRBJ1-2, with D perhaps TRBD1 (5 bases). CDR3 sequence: CASGETAGYGYTF. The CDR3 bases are TGTGCCAGCGGAGAGACAGCAGGATATGGCTACACCTTC.